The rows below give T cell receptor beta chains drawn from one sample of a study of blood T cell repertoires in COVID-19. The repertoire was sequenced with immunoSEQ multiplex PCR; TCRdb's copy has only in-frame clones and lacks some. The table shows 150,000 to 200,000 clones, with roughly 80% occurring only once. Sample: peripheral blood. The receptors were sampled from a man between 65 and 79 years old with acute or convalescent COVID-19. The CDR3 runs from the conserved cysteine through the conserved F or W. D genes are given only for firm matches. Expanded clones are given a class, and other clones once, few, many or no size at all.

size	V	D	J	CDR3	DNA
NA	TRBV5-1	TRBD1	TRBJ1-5	CASSLGTENNQPQHF	TGCGCCAGCAGCTTAGGGACAGAAAATAATCAGCCCCAGCATTTT
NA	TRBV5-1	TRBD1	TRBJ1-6	CASSLEGTGDSPLHF	TGCGCCAGCAGCTTGGAGGGGACAGGGGATTCACCCCTCCACTTT
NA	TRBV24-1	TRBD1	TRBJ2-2	CATSDSDRANTGELFF	TGTGCCACCAGTGACTCAGACAGGGCGAACACCGGGGAGCTGTTTTTT
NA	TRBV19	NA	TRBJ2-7	CASRFGAESEQYF	TGTGCCAGCCGTTTTGGGGCTGAAAGCGAGCAGTACTTC
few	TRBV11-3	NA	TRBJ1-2	CASSPKGGTSNYGYTF	TGTGCCAGCAGCCCGAAAGGGGGTACCAGTAACTATGGCTACACCTTC
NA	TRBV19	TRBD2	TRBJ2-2	CASSNPGGGDTGELFF	TGTGCCAGTAGTAACCCAGGCGGGGGGGACACCGGGGAGCTGTTTTTT
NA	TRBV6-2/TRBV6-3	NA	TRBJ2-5	CASSSQRTTTETQYF	TGTGCCAGCAGTTCACAGCGGACGACGACAGAGACCCAGTACTTC
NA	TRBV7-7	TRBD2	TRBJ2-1	CASSLAGGSNEQFF	TGTGCTAGCAGCTTAGCGGGTGGGAGCAATGAGCAGTTCTTC
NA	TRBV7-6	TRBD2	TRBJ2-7	CASSLSGGGADEQYF	TGTGCCAGCAGCCTAAGTGGCGGGGGGGCCGACGAGCAGTACTTC
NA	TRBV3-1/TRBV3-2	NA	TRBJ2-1	CASSQAVLANEQFF	TGTGCCAGCAGCCAAGCAGTCCTAGCCAATGAGCAGTTCTTC
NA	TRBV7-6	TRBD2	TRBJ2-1	CASSPLRGGRKAYNEQFF	TGTGCCAGCAGCCCTCTGAGGGGCGGGAGAAAAGCCTACAATGAGCAGTTCTTC
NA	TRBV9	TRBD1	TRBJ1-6	CASSVAQGANNSPLHF	TGTGCCAGCAGCGTAGCTCAGGGGGCGAATAATTCACCCCTCCACTTT
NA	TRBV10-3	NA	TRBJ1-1	CAIRDSGGSTEAFF	TGTGCCATCAGAGACAGCGGGGGAAGCACTGAAGCTTTCTTT
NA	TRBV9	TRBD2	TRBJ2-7	CASSVASGSYEQYF	TGTGCCAGCAGCGTAGCTAGCGGTAGCTACGAGCAGTACTTC
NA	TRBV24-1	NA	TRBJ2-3	CATSDLRSLRADTQYF	TGTGCCACCAGTGATTTGAGGAGTCTCAGGGCAGATACGCAGTATTTT
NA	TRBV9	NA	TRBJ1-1	CASSSRQDLNTEAFF	TGTGCCAGCAGCTCCCGACAGGACCTGAACACTGAAGCTTTCTTT
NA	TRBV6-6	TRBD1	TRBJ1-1	CASSYSGTGDTEAFF	TGTGCCAGCAGTTACTCCGGGACAGGGGACACTGAAGCTTTCTTT
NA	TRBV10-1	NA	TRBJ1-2	CASSGQDYGYTF	TGCGCCAGCAGTGGACAGGACTATGGCTACACCTTC
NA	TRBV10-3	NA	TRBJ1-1	CATWGGEVTEAFF	TGTGCCACCTGGGGGGGGGAGGTCACTGAAGCTTTCTTT
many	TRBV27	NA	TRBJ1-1	CASSLTEGVNTEAFF	TGTGCCAGCAGTTTAACAGAGGGGGTGAACACTGAAGCTTTCTTT
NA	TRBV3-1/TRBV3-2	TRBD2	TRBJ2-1	CASSQGEAGGYNEQFF	TGTGCCAGCAGCCAAGGGGAAGCGGGGGGCTACAATGAGCAGTTCTTC
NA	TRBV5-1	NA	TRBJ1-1	CASSLGDRLNTEAFF	TGCGCCAGCAGCTTGGGAGACAGGCTAAACACTGAAGCTTTCTTT
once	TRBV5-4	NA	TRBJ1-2	CASTGSQGRDGYTF	TGTGCCAGTACAGGGAGCCAGGGGCGTGATGGCTACACCTTC
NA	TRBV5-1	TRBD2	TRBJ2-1	CASSLGTGTRGGDEQFF	TGCGCCAGCAGCTTGGGCACCGGGACTAGGGGAGGCGATGAGCAGTTCTTC
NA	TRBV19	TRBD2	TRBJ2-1	CASRPGTSSYNEQFF	TGTGCCAGTAGGCCCGGGACTAGCTCCTACAATGAGCAGTTCTTC
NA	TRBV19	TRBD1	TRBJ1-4	CASSLGQGNEKLFF	TGTGCCAGTAGTCTGGGACAGGGTAATGAAAAACTGTTTTTT
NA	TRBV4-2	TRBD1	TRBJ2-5	CASSPGTGGETQYF	TGTGCCAGCAGCCCCGGGACAGGAGGAGAGACCCAGTACTTC
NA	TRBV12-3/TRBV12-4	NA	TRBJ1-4	CASKTGEKLFF	TGTGCCAGCAAAACCGGGGAAAAACTGTTTTTT
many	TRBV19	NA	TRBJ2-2	CASSSGADTGELFF	TGTGCCAGTAGCTCAGGGGCCGACACCGGGGAGCTGTTTTTT
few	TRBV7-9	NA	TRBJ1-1	CASSYRTATTEAFF	TGTGCCAGCAGCTACAGGACAGCAACCACTGAAGCTTTCTTT
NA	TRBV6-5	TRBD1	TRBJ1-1	CASSRDRGRGTEAFF	TGTGCCAGCAGTAGAGACAGGGGGAGGGGTACTGAAGCTTTCTTT
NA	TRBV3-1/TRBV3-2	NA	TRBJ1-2	CASSQGGVTGRGYTF	TGTGCCAGCAGCCAAGGGGGGGTAACGGGTCGCGGCTACACCTTC
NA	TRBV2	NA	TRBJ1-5	CATGGGPNQPQHF	TGTGCCACCGGGGGGGGGCCGAATCAGCCCCAGCATTTT
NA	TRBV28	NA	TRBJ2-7	CASGGGGYEQYF	TGTGCCAGCGGGGGTGGAGGGTACGAGCAGTACTTC
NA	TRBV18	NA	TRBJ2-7	CASSPLERNEQYF	TGTGCCAGCTCACCACTTGAGCGAAACGAGCAGTACTTC
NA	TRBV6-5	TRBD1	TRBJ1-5	CASRQGSAGGQPQHF	TGTGCCAGCAGACAGGGGAGCGCTGGGGGCCAGCCCCAGCATTTT
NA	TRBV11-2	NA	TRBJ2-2	CASSLGGLRNTGELFF	TGTGCCAGCAGCTTAGGGGGACTTCGGAACACCGGGGAGCTGTTTTTT
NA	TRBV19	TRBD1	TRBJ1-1	CASHKPGQGRTEAFF	TGTGCCAGTCATAAGCCGGGACAGGGGCGCACTGAAGCTTTCTTT
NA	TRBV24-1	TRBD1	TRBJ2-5	CATSDPGQGGETQYF	TGTGCCACCAGTGACCCGGGACAGGGGGGTGAGACCCAGTACTTC
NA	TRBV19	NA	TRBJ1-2	CASTLQGPADYGYTF	TGTGCCAGTACCCTCCAGGGGCCCGCCGACTATGGCTACACCTTC
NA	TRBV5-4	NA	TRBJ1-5	CASSLEQNQPQHF	TGTGCCAGCAGCTTGGAACAGAATCAGCCCCAGCATTTT
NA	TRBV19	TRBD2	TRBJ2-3	CASSIGLTSGSPDTQYF	TGTGCCAGTAGTATAGGCCTGACTAGCGGGAGCCCAGATACGCAGTATTTT
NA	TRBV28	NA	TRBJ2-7	CASNSQAGSYEQYF	TGTGCCAGCAATTCGCAGGCGGGTTCCTACGAGCAGTACTTC
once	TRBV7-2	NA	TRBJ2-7	CASTLSSAPYEQYF	TGTGCCAGCACCTTAAGCAGCGCACCCTACGAGCAGTACTTC
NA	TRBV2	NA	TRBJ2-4	CASSETSGSTAKNIQYF	TGTGCCAGCAGTGAAACCTCAGGGTCCACAGCCAAAAACATTCAGTACTTC
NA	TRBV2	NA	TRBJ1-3	CASTRGSGNTIYF	TGTGCCAGCACCCGGGGTTCCGGAAACACCATATATTTT